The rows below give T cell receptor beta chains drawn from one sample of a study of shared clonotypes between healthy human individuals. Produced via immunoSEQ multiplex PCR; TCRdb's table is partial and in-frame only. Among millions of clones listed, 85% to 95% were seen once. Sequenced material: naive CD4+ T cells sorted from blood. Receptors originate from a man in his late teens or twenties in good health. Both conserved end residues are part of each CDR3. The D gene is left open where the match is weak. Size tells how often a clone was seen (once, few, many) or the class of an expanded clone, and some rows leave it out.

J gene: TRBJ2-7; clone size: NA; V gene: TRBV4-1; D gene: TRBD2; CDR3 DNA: TGCGCCAGCAGCCAAGCGGGAGGGAGCGCTGATTACGAGCAGTACTTC; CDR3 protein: CASSQAGGSADYEQYF
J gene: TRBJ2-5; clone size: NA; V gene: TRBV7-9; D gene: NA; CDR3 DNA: TGTGCCAGCAGCCGAGACGACAGGAGGAAGGGAGCCCAGTACTTC; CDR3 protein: CASSRDDRRKGAQYF
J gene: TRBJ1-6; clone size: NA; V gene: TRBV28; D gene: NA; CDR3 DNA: TGTGCCAGCAGTCTCACTGCCAATAATTCACCCCTCCACTTT; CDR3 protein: CASSLTANNSPLHF
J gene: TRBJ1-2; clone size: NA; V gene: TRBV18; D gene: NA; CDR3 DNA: TGTGCCAGCTCACCACCTTGGGCGGCCGGCTATGGCTACACCTTC; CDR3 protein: CASSPPWAAGYGYTF
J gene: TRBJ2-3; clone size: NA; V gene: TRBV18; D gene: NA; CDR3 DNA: TGTGCCAGCTCCCCCGTCAAATCCATCACAGATACGCAGTATTTT; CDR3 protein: CASSPVKSITDTQYF
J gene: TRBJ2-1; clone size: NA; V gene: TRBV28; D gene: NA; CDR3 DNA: TGTGCCAGCAGTTTGGGTAAACTAGGAGACAGTGAGCAGTTCTTC; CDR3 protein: CASSLGKLGDSEQFF
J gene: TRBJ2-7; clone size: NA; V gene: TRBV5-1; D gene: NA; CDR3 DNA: TGCGCCAGCAGCTTGCCCGACAACTACGAGCAGTACTTC; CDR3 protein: CASSLPDNYEQYF
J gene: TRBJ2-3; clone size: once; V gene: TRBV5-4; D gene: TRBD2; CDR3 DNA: TGTGCCAGCAGCCGGCTAGCGGGTAGAAGGGGGGAGTTGGATACGCAGTATTTT; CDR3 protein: CASSRLAGRRGELDTQYF
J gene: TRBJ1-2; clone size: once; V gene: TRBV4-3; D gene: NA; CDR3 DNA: TGCGCCAGCAGCCAAGATGCAGCCTCTCCTCTCATGGGCTACACCTTC; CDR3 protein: CASSQDAASPLMGYTF
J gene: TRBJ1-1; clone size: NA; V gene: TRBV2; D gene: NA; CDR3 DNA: TGTGCCAGCAGTCCTCAAACCACGAACACTGAAGCTTTCTTT; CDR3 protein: CASSPQTTNTEAFF
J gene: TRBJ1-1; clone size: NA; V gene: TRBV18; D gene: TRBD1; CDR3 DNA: TGTGCCAGCTCATCGACAGGGCTGAACACTGAAGCTTTCTTT; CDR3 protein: CASSSTGLNTEAFF
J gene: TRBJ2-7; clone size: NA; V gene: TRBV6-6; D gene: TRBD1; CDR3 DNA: TGTGCCAGCAGAGCTACAGGGGGGGAGCAGTACTTC; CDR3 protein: CASRATGGEQYF
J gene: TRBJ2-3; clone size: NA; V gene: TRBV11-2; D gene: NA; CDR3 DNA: TGTGCCAGCAGCTTAGGAAACGGGGGAGTGTGGGATACGCAGTATTTT; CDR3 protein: CASSLGNGGVWDTQYF
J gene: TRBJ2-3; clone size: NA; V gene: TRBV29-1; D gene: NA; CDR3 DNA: TGCAGCGTTGCCGAGGGCACAGATACGCAGTATTTT; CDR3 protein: CSVAEGTDTQYF
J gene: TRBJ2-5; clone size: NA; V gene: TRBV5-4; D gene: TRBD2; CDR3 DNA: TGTGCCACCAGGGCTACTAGCGGAAATCAAGAGACCCAGTACTTC; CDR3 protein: CATRATSGNQETQYF
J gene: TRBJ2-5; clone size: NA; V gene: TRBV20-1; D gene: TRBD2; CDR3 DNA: TGCAGTGTTCCGGGACTAGCGGCCCAGTACTTC; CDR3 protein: CSVPGLAAQYF
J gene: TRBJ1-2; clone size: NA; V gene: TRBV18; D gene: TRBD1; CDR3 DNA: TGTGCCAGCTCGCAAACCGACAGGGCCGGATTTGGCTACACCTTC; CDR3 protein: CASSQTDRAGFGYTF
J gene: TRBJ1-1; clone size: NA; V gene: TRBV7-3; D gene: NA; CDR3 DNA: TGTGCCAGCAGCTTGCAGGTCCAGGGCACTGAAGCTTTCTTT; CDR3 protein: CASSLQVQGTEAFF
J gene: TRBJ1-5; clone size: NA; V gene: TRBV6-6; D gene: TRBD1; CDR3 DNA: TGTGCCAGCAGCCCGACAGGGGGAAATCAGCCCCAGCATTTT; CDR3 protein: CASSPTGGNQPQHF
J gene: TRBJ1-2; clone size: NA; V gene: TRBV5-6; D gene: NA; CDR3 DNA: TGTGCCAGCAGCTTAAGGCAGCTGAACTATGGCTACACCTTC; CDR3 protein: CASSLRQLNYGYTF
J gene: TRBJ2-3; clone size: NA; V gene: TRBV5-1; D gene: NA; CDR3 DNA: TGCGCCAGCAGCTCCAAGGCTGGATTCACAGATACGCAGTATTTT; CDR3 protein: CASSSKAGFTDTQYF
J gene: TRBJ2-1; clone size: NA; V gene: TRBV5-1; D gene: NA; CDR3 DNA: TGCGCCAGCAGCCCCGACTTTATGGAGCAGTTCTTC; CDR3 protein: CASSPDFMEQFF
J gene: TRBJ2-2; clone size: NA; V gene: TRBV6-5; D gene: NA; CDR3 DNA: TGTGCCAGCAGTTACTCGATACACATCGGGGAGCTGTTTTTT; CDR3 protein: CASSYSIHIGELFF
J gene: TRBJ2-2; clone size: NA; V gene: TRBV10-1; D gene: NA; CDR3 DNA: TGCGCCAGCAGTGAGTCTGGTGCGGGGAACACCGGGGAGCTGTTTTTT; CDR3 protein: CASSESGAGNTGELFF
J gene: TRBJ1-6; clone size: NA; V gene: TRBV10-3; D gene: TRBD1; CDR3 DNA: TGTGCCATCAGTGTTGGGGGGACAGGGACTAATTCACCCCTCCACTTT; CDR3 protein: CAISVGGTGTNSPLHF
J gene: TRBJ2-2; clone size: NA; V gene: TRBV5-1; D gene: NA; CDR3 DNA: TGCGCCAGCAGCTTGGAGGGTCACTCTTTGGTAGCCGGGGAGCTGTTTTTT; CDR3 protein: CASSLEGHSLVAGELFF
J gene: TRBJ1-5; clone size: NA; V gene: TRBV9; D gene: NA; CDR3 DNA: TGTGCCAGCAGCGTAGCAGGGATGGGACAGCCCCAGCATTTT; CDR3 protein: CASSVAGMGQPQHF
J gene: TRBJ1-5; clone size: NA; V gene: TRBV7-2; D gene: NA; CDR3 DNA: TGTGCCAGCAGCTTAGCCCACGGTCAGCCCCAGCATTTT; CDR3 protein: CASSLAHGQPQHF
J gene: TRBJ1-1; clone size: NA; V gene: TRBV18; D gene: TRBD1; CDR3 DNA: TGTGCCAGCTCAGCCGACAGGGGGTGGAATGAAGCTTTCTTT; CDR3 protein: CASSADRGWNEAFF
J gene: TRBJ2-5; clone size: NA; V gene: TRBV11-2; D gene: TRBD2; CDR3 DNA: TGTGCCAGCAGCCGGGGGGAGAAAGAGACCCAGTACTTC; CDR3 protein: CASSRGEKETQYF
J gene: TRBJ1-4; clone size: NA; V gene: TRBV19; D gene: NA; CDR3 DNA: TGTGCCAGTAGTAGGGGTGGTAATGAAAAACTGTTTTTT; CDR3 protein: CASSRGGNEKLFF
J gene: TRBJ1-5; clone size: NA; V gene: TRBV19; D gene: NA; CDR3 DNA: TGTGCCAGTAGTCTTAGTCGGGGAAGGGATCAGCCCCAGCATTTT; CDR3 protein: CASSLSRGRDQPQHF
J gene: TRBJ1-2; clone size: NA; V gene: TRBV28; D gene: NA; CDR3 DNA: TGTGCCAGCAGTTTTGGAGGAAGGGGCGGTTATGGCTACACCTTC; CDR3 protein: CASSFGGRGGYGYTF
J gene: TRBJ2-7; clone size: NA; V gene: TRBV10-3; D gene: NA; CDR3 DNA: TGTGCCATCAGTGTCCCGGGGGCAGGGAAGGTTAACTACGAGCAGTACTTC; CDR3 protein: CAISVPGAGKVNYEQYF
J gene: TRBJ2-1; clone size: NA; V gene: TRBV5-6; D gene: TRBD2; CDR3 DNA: TGTGCCAGCAGCCCCACCTGGACTAGCGCGGTTTGGGAGCAGTTCTTC; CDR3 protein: CASSPTWTSAVWEQFF
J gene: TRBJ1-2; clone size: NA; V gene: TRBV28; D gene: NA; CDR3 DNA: TGTGCCAGCCGACATCGACAGAATAATTTCTATGGCTACACCTTC; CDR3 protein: CASRHRQNNFYGYTF
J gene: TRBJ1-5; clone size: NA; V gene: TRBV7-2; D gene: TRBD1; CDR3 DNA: TGTGCCAGCAGCTCGGGACAGGGGACTAGCAATCAGCCCCAGCATTTT; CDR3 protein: CASSSGQGTSNQPQHF
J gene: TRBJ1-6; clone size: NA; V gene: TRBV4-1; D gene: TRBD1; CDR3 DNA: TGCGCCAGCAGCCAAGCAGACAGGGGGAATTCACCCCTCCACTTT; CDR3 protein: CASSQADRGNSPLHF
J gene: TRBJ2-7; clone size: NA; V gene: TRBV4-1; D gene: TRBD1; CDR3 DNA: TGCGCCAGCAGACCCACAGGGGCCTACGAGCAGTACTTC; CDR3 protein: CASRPTGAYEQYF
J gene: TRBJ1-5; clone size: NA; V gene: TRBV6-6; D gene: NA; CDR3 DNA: TGTGCCAGCAGTTACAGCGGGAATAGCAATCAGCCCCAGCATTTT; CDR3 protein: CASSYSGNSNQPQHF
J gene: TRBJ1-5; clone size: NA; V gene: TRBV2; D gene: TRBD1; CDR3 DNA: TGTGCCAGCCGGGACAGGGGGACCTTTGGGCCCCAGCATTTT; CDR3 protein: CASRDRGTFGPQHF
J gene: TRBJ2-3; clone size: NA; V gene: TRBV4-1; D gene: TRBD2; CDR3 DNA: TGCGCCAGCAGCCAAGGTCTAGCGGGAGTATATAGAACAGATACGCAGTATTTT; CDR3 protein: CASSQGLAGVYRTDTQYF
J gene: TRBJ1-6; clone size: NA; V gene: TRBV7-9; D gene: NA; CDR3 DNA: TGTGCCAGCAGCGCCCGCCCGGAGGACCAGCATTCACCCCTCCACTTT; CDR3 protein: CASSARPEDQHSPLHF